The 26 T cell receptor beta chains given below trace back to one sample, sequenced in a study of T cell responses to AZD1222 COVID-19 vaccine. Produced via immunoSEQ multiplex PCR; TCRdb's table is partial and in-frame only. The data hold 58,000 or so clones, with less than 90% observed a single time. Sequences were derived from peripheral blood, sampled on day 0 of AZD1222 vaccination. Source of these receptors: an adult in good health.

This chain links TRBV19 with TRBJ1-2; 9 bases align to TRBD1. Trimming removed 4 bases from V and 7 bases from J; junction bases left unmatched: 4. CDR3 size: 13 residues. From germline, CDR1 is LNHDA and CDR2 SQIVND (reference sequence). CDR3 sequence: CASSKTGGAGYTF. In DNA form, the CDR3 reads TGTGCCAGTAGTAAGACAGGGGGTGCTGGCTACACCTTC.

V gene TRBV6-5 combines with J gene TRBJ1-2; D unresolved. The CDR3 sequence is 14 residues long. The V gene lost 7 bases and the J gene lost 1 base, with 13 bases spanning the gap. Germline CDR1 and CDR2: MNHEY and SVGAGI. Here the CDR3 DNA reads TGTGCCAGCACGGCCCTCAAGGATAACTATGGCTACACCTTC. This encodes CASTALKDNYGYTF.

This clone was seen many times. The chain uses TRBV4-1 and TRBJ1-4; TRBD1 agrees at 8 bases. The V gene end was trimmed by 1 base and the J gene end by 7 bases; junction bases not matched to a gene: 5. Per germline, CDR1 MGHRA and CDR2 YSYEKL. CDR3 length equals 15 residues. The CDR3 sequence is CASSQAHRGFEKLFF. DNA for the CDR3: TGCGCCAGCAGCCAAGCCCACAGGGGGTTTGAAAAACTGTTTTTT.

V usage is TRBV2 and J usage is TRBJ2-1, with D unresolved. This CDR3 comprises 14 residues. Looked up from germline, CDR1 is SNHLY and CDR2 is FYNNEI. Trimming stripped 7 bases from V and 0 bases from J, with 10 bases between. CDR3 sequence: CASKRRSSYNEQFF. CDR3 DNA: TGTGCCAGCAAGCGCCGTAGCTCCTACAATGAGCAGTTCTTC.

The chain recombines TRBV6-6 with TRBJ2-5; 7 bases align to TRBD2. V was clipped by 6 bases and J by 5 bases; unmatched bases: 12. CDR1 and CDR2 (germline): MNHNY, SVGAGI (reference sequence). This CDR3 region has 15 residues. In DNA form, the CDR3 reads TGTGCCAGCAGAACCGTAACCGGGGGGTGGGAGACCCAGTACTTC. Residues: CASRTVTGGWETQYF.

The chain links TRBV7-8 to TRBJ1-5; 9 bases match TRBD1. V gave up 5 bases and J gave up 6 bases; unmatched junction bases: 8. The CDR3 is 15 amino acids. CDR1 and CDR2 from the germline V gene are SGHVS and FQNEAQ. This CDR3 is CASSPRTGDSQPQHF. The CDR3 nucleotides read TGTGCCAGCAGCCCACGGACAGGGGACAGTCAGCCCCAGCATTTT. Complete variable domain (other parts from reference TRBV7-8 and TRBJ1-5): GAGVSQSPRYKVAKRGQDVALRCDPISGHVSLFWYQQALGQGPEFLTYFQNEAQLDKSGLPSDRFFAERPEGSVSTLKIQRTQQEDSAVYLCASSPRTGDSQPQHFGDGTRLSIL.

The rearrangement links TRBV27 to TRBJ1-6; a possible D gene is TRBD1 (5 bases). V lost 2 bases and J lost 7, with 9 bases in between. The CDR3 length is 14 residues. In germline, CDR1 is MNHEY, CDR2 SMNVEV (reference sequence). This CDR3 reads CASSLRGVNSPLHF. In DNA form, the CDR3 reads TGTGCCAGCAGTTTACGGGGGGTGAATTCACCCCTCCACTTT.

This chain uses TRBV6-1 with TRBJ1-5, with D unresolved. The V end was cut by 5 bases, the J end by 1 base, with 9 bases between. CDR1 and CDR2 from the germline V gene are MNHNS and SASEGT. There are 14 residues in the CDR3. CDR3 in amino acids: CASSTEDSNQPQHF. The CDR3 DNA sequence: TGTGCCAGCAGTACCGAGGACAGCAATCAGCCCCAGCATTTT.

This clone was picked up one time. V usage is TRBV4-1 and J usage is TRBJ1-4, with D possibly matching TRBD1 (6 bases). Trimming removed 0 bases at V and 0 bases at J, with 14 bases between. The CDR3 contains 18 residues. Per the germline V gene, CDR1 is MGHRA and CDR2 is YSYEKL. The CDR3 loop is CASSQESWGRATNEKLFF. CDR3 nucleotides: TGCGCCAGCAGCCAAGAAAGTTGGGGGCGTGCAACTAATGAAAAACTGTTTTTT.

The chain combines TRBV6-5 with TRBJ1-2, with D possibly TRBD1 on 5 matching bases. Between the trimmed V and J ends, which lost 2 bases and 5 bases, there was a span of 9 bases. CDR3 length equals 13 residues. CDR1 and CDR2 (germline): MNHEY, SVGAGI. CDR3 residues: CASSYQGRYGYTF. CDR3 sequence (DNA): TGTGCCAGCAGTTACCAGGGTCGGTATGGCTACACCTTC.

V is TRBV5-1 and J is TRBJ1-3; possibly TRBD1 for D (6 bases). Looked up from germline, CDR1 is SGHRS and CDR2 is YFSETQ. This CDR3 contains 16 residues. V lost 0 bases to trimming and J lost 0 bases, with 10 bases between them. The CDR3 DNA follows: TGCGCCAGCAGCTTGGGGGTGGACAGCTCTGGAAACACCATATATTTT. Amino acid sequence: CASSLGVDSSGNTIYF.

The rearrangement links TRBV6-5 to TRBJ1-2; 8 bases line up with TRBD1. With 8 bases clipped from V and 4 bases from J, the junction kept 12 bases outside the gene matches. The CDR3 contains 15 residues. CDR1 is MNHEY, CDR2 SVGAGI, per germline. Here the CDR3 DNA reads TGTGCCAGCTGCCCAGGACAGGGAGCATCCTATGGCTACACCTTC. Its protein is CASCPGQGASYGYTF.

The V call is TRBV6-5, the J call TRBJ1-5, with a weak D call TRBD1 (6 bases). Deletions cut 7 bases from V and 1 base from J, with 14 bases between. The length of the CDR3 is 15 residues. CDR1 and CDR2 from the germline V gene are MNHEY and SVGAGI. The DNA of the CDR3 is TGTGCCAGCAACCCAGGGGTCGTAAGCAATCAGCCCCAGCATTTT. Protein product: CASNPGVVSNQPQHF.

This clone has just a few counts. The gene calls are TRBV5-6 and TRBJ1-2; a weak D match, TRBD1 (6 bases). Germline values: CDR1 SGHDT, CDR2 YYEEEE. Trimming removed 4 bases at V and 5 bases at J, with 27 bases between. The CDR3 is 18 residues long. CDR3 amino acids: CASSMNRQVASVLYGYTF. The CDR3 nucleotides are TGTGCCAGCAGCATGAACCGACAGGTTGCCTCCGTTTTGTATGGCTACACCTTC.

This chain links TRBV11-2 with TRBJ2-5, with a tentative D call TRBD1 (5 bases). Trimming cost V 0 bases and J 5 bases, with 22 bases left between them. Germline CDR1 SGHAT, CDR2 FQNNGV. This CDR3 spans 18 amino acids. CDR3 nucleotides: TGTGCCAGCAGCTTAGATCGAAAAGGGGCCCGACGGCGGGAGACCCAGTACTTC. This sequence encodes CASSLDRKGARRRETQYF.

The chain couples TRBV5-8 to TRBJ2-1, with TRBD2 matching 9 bases. CDR1 is SGHTS, CDR2 YDEGEE, per germline. The CDR3 length is 15 residues. J was trimmed by 8 bases and V by 0 bases; bases with no gene match: 6. The CDR3 region has the DNA TGTGCCAGCAGCTTGGGTCTAGCGGGGCCCCATGAGCAGTTCTTC. Its translation is CASSLGLAGPHEQFF.

The genes are TRBV19 and TRBJ1-1, with 7 bases matching TRBD1. The CDR3 loop spans 13 amino acids. The trim removed 7 bases at V and 4 bases at J, leaving 6 bases unmatched. Germline V gene data show CDR1 as LNHDA and CDR2 as SQIVND (reference sequence). CDR3 sequence reads: CASTVRGPTEAFF. CDR3 DNA: TGTGCCAGTACCGTGAGGGGGCCCACTGAAGCTTTCTTT.

The CDR3 loop reads CASSLEWGGDEQFF. The CDR3, as DNA: TGCGCCAGCAGCTTGGAGTGGGGGGGAGATGAGCAGTTCTTC. The J gene is TRBJ2-1, the V gene TRBV5-1; TRBD2 matches 7 bases. Trimming removed 0 bases from V and 8 bases from J; junction bases left unmatched: 5. The CDR3 extends over 14 amino acids. CDR1 and CDR2 (germline): SGHRS, YFSETQ.

The CDR3 reads CASSLYQGARETQYF. CDR3 bases: TGCGCCAGCAGCTTATACCAGGGGGCGCGGGAGACCCAGTACTTC. This chain links TRBV5-1 with TRBJ2-5, with 8 bases fitting TRBD1. The germline V gene encodes CDR1 SGHRS and CDR2 YFSETQ. The CDR3 runs 15 residues. The V and J ends lost 2 bases and 5 bases, in that order; junction bases with no gene match: 8.

This clone was counted only a few times. This chain joins TRBV21-1 and TRBJ2-7. TRBV21-1 represents a pseudogene. This CDR3 comprises 16 residues. In DNA form, the CDR3 reads TGTGCCAGCAGCAGGATCGGCCAGCTAAGTTCCTACGAGCAGTACTTC. Translating it yields CASSRIGQLSSYEQYF.

This rearrangement joins TRBV19 to TRBJ2-7; D might be TRBD2 (6 bases). Trimming pared 4 bases from V and 4 bases from J, leaving 11 bases between. The CDR3 is 13 residues long. CDR1 LNHDA and CDR2 SQIVND come from the germline V gene (reference sequence). The CDR3 is CASSNLGGYEQYF. Here the CDR3 DNA reads TGTGCCAGTAGTAATCTCGGGGGTTACGAGCAGTACTTC.

The chain carries TRBV27 and TRBJ1-5; the match to TRBD1 covers 7 bases. The junction had 10 bases not matched to a gene; V was cut back by 5 bases and J by 3 bases. The CDR3 is 16 amino acids. Germline lookup yields CDR1 MNHEY and CDR2 SMNVEV (reference sequence). The CDR3 bases are TGTGCCAGCAGTCCCCTGGAGGACAGGATCAATCAGCCCCAGCATTTT. Protein product: CASSPLEDRINQPQHF.

The rearrangement joins TRBV4-1 to TRBJ1-1; no clear D gene. CDR1 MGHRA and CDR2 YSYEKL come from the germline V gene. Trimming pared 2 bases from V and 3 bases from J, leaving 10 bases between. The CDR3 contains 14 residues. Here the CDR3 DNA reads TGCGCCAGCAGCCAACCACAAGCGGACACTGAAGCTTTCTTT. This sequence encodes CASSQPQADTEAFF.

The gene calls are TRBV6-6 and TRBJ2-1, with 12 positions matching TRBD2. From germline, CDR1 is MNHNY and CDR2 SVGAGI (reference sequence). The CDR3 extends over 17 amino acids. J gave up 2 bases and V 6 bases, and 8 bases lay outside the gene matches. The DNA of the CDR3 is TGTGCCAGCAGCCGACCTAGCGGGGGGGCGGCCTACAATGAGCAGTTCTTC. This sequence encodes CASSRPSGGAAYNEQFF.

The chain combines TRBV7-2 with TRBJ2-5; perhaps TRBD1 as D (5 bases). CDR3 length: 14 amino acids. Between the trimmed V and J ends, which lost 3 bases and 0 bases, there was a span of 8 bases. Looked up from germline, CDR1 is SGHTA and CDR2 is FQGNSA. The CDR3 coding sequence is TGTGCCAGCAGCTTGGGGCCGTACCAAGAGACCCAGTACTTC. It yields the protein CASSLGPYQETQYF.

With regard to this clone: The junction shows a germline mismatch at one end, possibly a read error. Other DNA sequences of this sample code for an identical CDR3. The chain employs TRBV4-3 and TRBJ1-5; possibly TRBD1 for D (6 bases). The CDR3 is 15 residues long. Germline values: CDR1 LGHNA, CDR2 YSLEER. CDR3 residues: CASSQDRGPNQPQHF. CDR3 bases: TGCGCCAGCAGTCAAGATCGGGGGCCAAATCAGCCCCAGCATTTT.